A single sample gave rise to the 20 T cell receptor beta chains below, sequenced in a study of CD8 T cells in ankylosing spondylitis. Study-level points and caveats: For ankylosing spondylitis blood, a TCR beta motif of about eight highly homologous variants appeared characteristic.

These receptors' targets are unknown. MiXCR was run by TCRdb on the 5' RACE reads, yielding one entry per CDR3 protein. This table has over 600,000 distinct CDR3 sequences, 15% to 20% appearing once. The specimen was blood, either unsorted or a sorted T cell fraction (not recorded which). These TCRs come from a male donor with ankylosing spondylitis.

Note on this clonotype: A much larger clonotype is one base distant, so this may be a read error. This chain uses TRBV20-1 with TRBJ2-5; 7 bases map to TRBD1. In germline, CDR1 is DFQATT, CDR2 SNEGSKA (reference sequence). The CDR3 totals 12 residues. The V gene end was trimmed by 3 bases and the J gene end by 3 bases; junction bases not matched to a gene: 1. The CDR3 DNA is TGCAGTGCTAGGGACAGGAAAGAGACCCAGTACTTC. Translation: CSARDRKETQYF.

The chain couples TRBV20-1 to TRBJ1-1; D is undetermined. The V and J ends lost 6 bases and 3 bases respectively, with 20 bases between them. The CDR3 loop spans 15 amino acids. Germline V gene data show CDR1 as DFQATT and CDR2 as SNEGSKA (reference sequence). CDR3 DNA: TGCAGTGCCAGGCCTGGTCGGGAGTGGGACACTGAAGCTTTCTTT. It translates to CSARPGREWDTEAFF.

This clonotype has only a few counts. The chain uses TRBV20-1 and TRBJ1-1; 9 bases line up with TRBD1. The CDR3 covers 14 residues. CDR1 and CDR2 from the germline V gene are DFQATT and SNEGSKA (reference sequence). CDR3: CSTQQGASGTEAFF. CDR3 in DNA: TGCAGCACCCAACAGGGGGCAAGTGGGACTGAAGCTTTCTTT.

This clonotype was observed a handful of times. V is TRBV25-1 and J is TRBJ1-5; D perhaps matches TRBD1 (6 bases). Trimming took off 6 bases at V and 7 bases at J, with 16 bases between the two ends. The CDR3 covers 14 residues. The germline CDR1 and CDR2 sequences are MGHDK and SYGVNS. The CDR3 here is CASRAQGFGQPQHF. DNA of the CDR3: TGTGCCAGCAGGGCTCAGGGGTTCGGGCAGCCCCAGCATTTT. Supplemented by reference TRBV25-1 and TRBJ1-5, the full variable domain reads EADIYQTPRYLVIGTGKKITLECSQTMGHDKMYWYQQDPGMELHLIHYSYGVNSTEKGDLSSESTVSRIRTEHFPLTLESARPSHTSQYLCASRAQGFGQPQHFGDGTRLSIL.

The rearrangement links TRBV11-2 to TRBJ2-2; tentative D call: TRBD2 (5 bases). The V and J ends lost 5 bases and 1 base respectively, with 20 bases between them. The V gene's germline CDR1 is SGHAT and CDR2 FQNNGV. The CDR3 is made up of 18 amino acids. CDR3 nucleotide sequence: TGTGCCAGCAGCGCCACCCCAGCACGGGATCTGAACACCGGGGAGCTGTTTTTT. This encodes CASSATPARDLNTGELFF.

This rearrangement joins TRBV10-3 to TRBJ1-1; possibly TRBD1 for D (5 bases). The V and J ends lost 0 bases and 4 bases respectively, with 12 bases between them. This CDR3 is 15 amino acids long. The germline V gene has CDR1 ENHRY and CDR2 SYGVKD. CDR3 DNA: TGTGCCATCAGTGAGTCGACCGGGACGGGCACTGAAGCTTTCTTT. Amino acids: CAISESTGTGTEAFF.

The V gene is TRBV29-1, the J gene TRBJ2-7; 8 bases map to TRBD2. In germline, CDR1 is SQVTM, CDR2 ANQGSEA. V lost 6 bases and J lost 3; bases outside the gene matches: 7. CDR3 size: 13 residues. CDR3 sequence reads: CSVTTSGNYEQYF. The DNA for the CDR3 is TGCAGCGTAACCACTAGCGGAAACTACGAGCAGTACTTC.

This clonotype was recorded many times. The chain is built from TRBV20-1 and TRBJ2-1; 11 nucleotides line up with TRBD2. CDR3 length equals 16 residues. J was trimmed by 2 bases and V by 0 bases; bases with no gene match: 3. The V gene's germline CDR1 is DFQATT and CDR2 SNEGSKA (reference sequence). CDR3 in amino acids: CSARDLSGRAYNEQFF. In DNA, the CDR3 is TGCAGTGCTAGAGATCTTAGCGGGAGGGCCTACAATGAGCAGTTCTTC.

The chain joins TRBV9 to TRBJ2-7, with D unclear. The CDR3 extends over 14 amino acids. The V gene lost 0 bases and the J gene lost 0 bases, with 7 bases spanning the gap. Germline V gene data show CDR1 as SGDLS and CDR2 as YYNGEE. The CDR3 DNA reads as TGTGCCAGCAGCGTAGCCAGTAACTCCTACGAGCAGTACTTC. This sequence encodes CASSVASNSYEQYF.

This clonotype has more than one count but fewer than ten. This chain's CDR3 is CASSLWVGTGSGYGYTF. Written as DNA, the CDR3 is TGTGCCAGCAGCTTATGGGTAGGGACAGGGAGCGGCTATGGCTACACCTTC. V is TRBV7-9 and J is TRBJ1-2; 9 nucleotides align to TRBD1. With V trimmed by 2 bases and J by 4 bases, 11 bases remained unmatched. The CDR3 is made up of 17 amino acids. The germline gives CDR1 SEHNR, CDR2 FQNEAQ (reference sequence).

V gene TRBV6-2 or TRBV6-3 combines with J gene TRBJ2-5; the match to TRBD2 covers 8 bases. Germline loops: CDR1 MNHEY, CDR2 SVGEGT. The ends lost 5 bases at V and 6 bases at J; junction bases unmatched: 11. The CDR3 covers 15 residues. In DNA, the CDR3 is TGTGCCAGCAGTGGAGAGGGACTAGTCGGGAAGACCCAGTACTTC. Translating gives CASSGEGLVGKTQYF.

V usage is TRBV29-1 and J usage is TRBJ2-7; possibly TRBD2 for D (5 bases). V was shortened by 7 bases and J by 0 bases, with 13 bases between the two germline ends. From germline, CDR1 is SQVTM and CDR2 ANQGSEA. The CDR3 spans 13 residues. This CDR3 reads CSGVAGSSYEQYF. In DNA, the CDR3 is TGCAGCGGGGTAGCTGGGAGCTCCTACGAGCAGTACTTC.

The chain joins TRBV12-3 or TRBV12-4 to TRBJ1-4, with a weak D call TRBD1 (5 bases). Trimming removed 5 bases at V and 5 bases at J, with 24 bases between. CDR3 length equals 18 residues. The CDR3 reads CASSPHKTVGETNEKLFF. In DNA form, the CDR3 reads TGTGCCAGCAGTCCACATAAGACAGTTGGGGAGACAAATGAAAAACTGTTTTTT.

This clonotype turned up a few times. The rearrangement joins TRBV12-3 or TRBV12-4 to TRBJ2-5, with TRBD2 matching 8 bases. The CDR3 is 15 residues long. V trimming: 2 bases; J trimming: 10 bases; junction bases outside the gene matches: 12. CDR3 nucleotides: TGTGCCAGCAGTTTACCCCGAAGCGGGGGACACATCCAGTACTTC. This codes for CASSLPRSGGHIQYF.

This clonotype came up a few times. The genes are TRBV29-1 and TRBJ2-7, with no clear D. The CDR3 has 13 residues. V lost 6 bases and J 0 bases, leaving 12 bases between the germline ends. Germline V gene sequence: CDR1 SQVTM, CDR2 ANQGSEA. Here the CDR3 DNA reads TGCAGCGTGGCGGCAGCTTCCTCCTACGAGCAGTACTTC. It translates to CSVAAASSYEQYF.

The chain links TRBV19 to TRBJ2-7; D remains unclear. V dropped 6 bases and J dropped 1 base, with 13 bases sitting between them. The CDR3 runs 14 residues. The germline V gene encodes CDR1 LNHDA and CDR2 SQIVND (reference sequence). Here the CDR3 DNA reads TGTGCCAGTAGAGTGACAAGTCAGTCCTACGAGCAGTACTTC. Protein product: CASRVTSQSYEQYF.

The chain carries TRBV2 and TRBJ1-5; 7 bases fit TRBD1. The CDR3 consists of 15 residues. Trimming at V came to 6 bases and at J to 2 bases, leaving 7 bases not matched to a gene. The V gene's germline CDR1 is SNHLY and CDR2 FYNNEI. Written as DNA, the CDR3 is TGTGCCAGCAGGGGGCAGGGGGAAGGCAATCAGCCCCAGCATTTT. It yields the protein CASRGQGEGNQPQHF.

The chain couples TRBV9 to TRBJ2-7; maybe TRBD1 (6 bases). V lost 4 bases to trimming and J lost 1 base, with 15 bases between them. The CDR3 has 15 amino acids. Germline loops: CDR1 SGDLS, CDR2 YYNGEE. The CDR3 coding sequence is TGTGCCAGCAGCCCAGGGGTGGGAGCGTCCTACGAGCAGTACTTC. Translation gives CASSPGVGASYEQYF.

This clonotype has just a few counts. The rearrangement links TRBV7-9 to TRBJ1-2; D ambiguous. The CDR3 extends over 14 amino acids. The germline V gene has CDR1 SEHNR and CDR2 FQNEAQ (reference sequence). Trimming stripped 1 base from V and 3 bases from J, with 9 bases between. The CDR3 here is CASSLDGGYYGYTF. CDR3 DNA: TGTGCCAGCAGCTTAGACGGCGGATACTATGGCTACACCTTC.

This chain uses TRBV12-3 or TRBV12-4 with TRBJ2-5; 10 bases align to TRBD2. This CDR3 is 15 amino acids long. V lost 2 bases to trimming and J lost 5 bases; unmatched junction nucleotides: 5. This chain's CDR3 is CASSLLAGAAETQYF. The CDR3 DNA reads as TGTGCCAGCAGTTTACTAGCGGGAGCAGCGGAGACCCAGTACTTC.